This T cell receptor beta chain stems from a study of shared clonotypes between healthy human individuals. The wider study: CD4 naive and CD4 memory each took three plates per donor, while CD8 naive took two and CD8 memory one. Study-wide results and caveats: Non-shared clonotypes displayed generation probabilities falling below those of clonotypes present in all four donors.

Generated by immunoSEQ multiplex PCR, the TCRdb table keeps only in-frame clones and is missing some. The sample carries fewer than 1.6 million clones, approximately 98.5% recorded once. With respect to this clone: Its antigen remains unidentified.

The sample consisted of naive CD4+ T cells sorted from blood. Subset of the sample: CD45RA+ positively selected. The TCR originated in a man aged 25 to 40 in good health.

CDR3 sequence (DNA): TGTGCCAGCAGCTTACCTGGGTTGAACACCGGGGAGCTGTTTTTT. Its translation: CASSLPGLNTGELFF. V usage is TRBV7-9 and J usage is TRBJ2-2; D remains unclear. Germline CDR1 and CDR2: SEHNR and FQNEAQ (reference sequence). The CDR3 has 15 residues. V was clipped by 2 bases and J by 1 base, with 8 bases between them.